Listed below are T cell receptor beta chains from one sample, sequenced in a study of T cell repertoires in cytomegalovirus infection. A single record per CDR3 protein comes from TCRdb applying MiXCR to the reads. Of about 97,000 distinct CDR3 sequences listed, approximately 17% are singletons. The specimen sequenced was PBMCs. All receptors derive from a human donor in good health (CMV status not recorded). Some clones in this sample may be carry-over from other donors' samples. The CDR3 runs from the conserved cysteine through the conserved F or W. D genes are given only for firm matches. A row's size may be missing; if present it is once, few, many or a size class.

D	length	V	size	J	DNA	CDR3
-	15	TRBV28	many	TRBJ1-2	TGTGCCAGCAGTTTAAGGGTGATTGGGGGCGGAGGCTACACCTTC	CASSLRVIGGGGYTF
-	15	TRBV7-9	-	TRBJ2-3	TGTGCCAGCAGCTTAAGCTTGCGGAGCACAGATACGCAGTATTTT	CASSLSLRSTDTQYF
-	11	TRBV2	few	TRBJ1-1	TGTGCCAGCTTCTCGAACACTGAAGCTTTCTTT	CASFSNTEAFF
TRBD2	16	TRBV7-9	many	TRBJ2-3	TGTGCCAGCAGAGAGCGGGACTCCGGGGGCACAGATACGCAGTATTTT	CASRERDSGGTDTQYF
-	16	TRBV7-3	-	TRBJ2-7	TGTGCCAGCAGCGGTCGGATAGGGGACCTTTCGGACGAGCAGTACTTT	CASSGRIGDLSDEQYF
-	14	TRBV19	few	TRBJ2-1	TGTGCCAGTAGTAGCCACTCCACAAACAATGAGCAGTTCTTC	CASSSHSTNNEQFF
-	15	TRBV20-1	-	TRBJ2-7	TGCAGTGCTATCCCCCGTACGGGGGTGGTTTTCGAGCAGTACTTC	CSAIPRTGVVFEQYF
TRBD1	18	TRBV7-9	many	TRBJ2-2	TGTGCCAGCAGCTTAGCCGGGGTCCGGGACAGCTACACCGGGGAGCTGTTTTTT	CASSLAGVRDSYTGELFF
TRBD1	17	TRBV12-3/TRBV12-4	many	TRBJ2-1	TGTGCCAGCAGCCTATCACAGGGGGTCCGTCCGGACAATGAGCAGTTCTTC	CASSLSQGVRPDNEQFF
-	12	TRBV5-3	-	TRBJ2-7	TGTGCCAGCAGCTTCACCGGTCCTCAGCAGAACTTC	CASSFTGPQQNF
-	16	TRBV3-1	few	TRBJ1-5	TGTGCCAGCAGCCAAGATCGGTACCGCCGCGGGGTAGCCCAGCATTTT	CASSQDRYRRGVAQHF
TRBD1	13	TRBV20-1	-	TRBJ1-4	TGCAGTGCTTCGGACAGGGGGTTGGCAAAACTGTTTTTT	CSASDRGLAKLFF
-	14	TRBV18	few	TRBJ2-2	TGTGCCAGCTCACCAACCCGCACGACCGGGGAGCTGTTTTTT	CASSPTRTTGELFF
-	14	TRBV9	-	TRBJ2-2	TGTGCCAGTTCGTCGGTGACGAACACCGGGGAGCTGTTTTTT	CASSSVTNTGELFF
-	13	TRBV29-1	few	TRBJ1-5	TGCAGCGTTGATGAACGGGGGAATCAGCCCCAGCATTTT	CSVDERGNQPQHF
TRBD2	12	TRBV29-1	few	TRBJ2-7	TGCAGCGTTGAGGGGGGGACCGACGAGCAGTACTTC	CSVEGGTDEQYF
-	14	TRBV15	-	TRBJ2-2	TGTGCCACCAGCAGAGGCTCTGACGCCGGGGAGCTGTTTTTT	CATSRGSDAGELFF
-	12	TRBV28	many	TRBJ2-7	TGTGCCAGCAGCCTGGACCAGGGAGAGCAGTACTTC	CASSLDQGEQYF
-	16	TRBV14	-	TRBJ1-2	TGTGCCAGCAGCCCCCCAGGGAGTATAGCTAACTATGGCTACACCTTC	CASSPPGSIANYGYTF
-	14	TRBV4-1	few	TRBJ2-5	TGCGCCAGCAGCCAAAACGCAGGGTGGGAGACCCAGTACTTC	CASSQNAGWETQYF
-	14	TRBV7-2	-	TRBJ2-5	TGTGCCAGCAGCTTAGTAGCCGTCCAAGAGACCCAGTACTTC	CASSLVAVQETQYF
-	11	TRBV12-3/TRBV12-4	few	TRBJ1-2	TGTGCCAGCAGTTCCGAGGGAGGCTACACCTTC	CASSSEGGYTF
TRBD1	17	TRBV5-8	few	TRBJ1-5	TGTGCCAGCAGCCGAACAAGGACAGGGGGCGCGGTTCAGCCCCAGCATTTT	CASSRTRTGGAVQPQHF
-	15	TRBV20-1	-	TRBJ1-1	TGCAGTGCTAGAGCCCGTCGCAGATTGAACACTGAAGCTTTCTTT	CSARARRRLNTEAFF
-	15	TRBV6-5	few	TRBJ1-2	TGTGCCAGCAGTTACTCGGTGGAGGGACCCTATGGCTACACCTTC	CASSYSVEGPYGYTF
TRBD2	15	TRBV7-8	many	TRBJ2-5	TGTGCCAGCAGCTTCCCCAAGGGAGGGATGGAGACCCAGTACTTC	CASSFPKGGMETQYF
TRBD1	19	TRBV7-3	many	TRBJ1-3	TGTGCCAGCAGCTTAAAGGAGGGACAGGGGGTAATATCTGGAAACACCATATATTTT	CASSLKEGQGVISGNTIYF
-	15	TRBV28	few	TRBJ1-5	TGTGCCAGCAGTTCGTCGAGGGTCGGCAATCAGCCCCAGCATTTT	CASSSSRVGNQPQHF
TRBD2	15	TRBV7-9	-	TRBJ2-2	TGTGCCAGCAGCTCAGCGGGGTCCGGTGGCGGGGAGCTGTTTTTT	CASSSAGSGGGELFF
TRBD2	15	TRBV28	-	TRBJ2-7	TGTGCCAGCAGTACCGTAAGGTGGGGGGGCTACGAGCAGTACTTC	CASSTVRWGGYEQYF
TRBD1	14	TRBV2	-	TRBJ2-2	TGTGCCAGCAGACAGGGGGGGAACACCGGGGAGCTGTTTTTT	CASRQGGNTGELFF
-	13	TRBV20-1	-	TRBJ1-1	TGCAGTGCTAGCCCCACAGGGAACACTGAAGCTTTCTTT	CSASPTGNTEAFF
-	15	TRBV6-2/TRBV6-3	-	TRBJ1-1	TGTGCCAGCGGTTCCCCCGGCCCTAAGCACACTGAAGCTTTCTTT	CASGSPGPKHTEAFF
-	12	TRBV7-9	few	TRBJ1-2	TGTGCCAGCAGCTCCACGGTGGATGGCTACACCTTC	CASSSTVDGYTF
TRBD2	15	TRBV7-2	many	TRBJ2-7	TGTGCCAGCAGCTTAGTGGGGACTAGCTCCCACGAGCAGTACTTC	CASSLVGTSSHEQYF
-	13	TRBV7-2	medium-sized	TRBJ1-5	TGTGCCAGCAGCTTAGCGAGGGAGAGGCCCCAGCATTTT	CASSLARERPQHF
-	15	TRBV12-3/TRBV12-4	-	TRBJ2-1	TGTGCCAGCAGTTTCACGGGGGGCGGTGCGGGCGAGCAGTTCTTC	CASSFTGGGAGEQFF
TRBD1	13	TRBV10-3	many	TRBJ2-7	TGTGCCATCAGAGGGACAGGCCCCTACGAGCAGTACTTC	CAIRGTGPYEQYF
-	14	TRBV29-1	-	TRBJ1-6	TGCAGCGCCTACAGGGCCTCCTATAATTCACCCCTCCACTTT	CSAYRASYNSPLHF
TRBD2	16	TRBV7-6	many	TRBJ2-2	TGTGCCAGCAGCCTCCAACTAGCGGGGGAGGCCGGGGAGCTGTTTTTT	CASSLQLAGEAGELFF
-	15	TRBV20-1	-	TRBJ2-3	TGCAGTGTTCCGGGACTCCTGGGTGGCACAGATACGCAGTATTTT	CSVPGLLGGTDTQYF
-	15	TRBV25-1	-	TRBJ1-2	TGTGCCAGCAGTCCCCACAGGTCCCCCTACTATGGCTACACCTTC	CASSPHRSPYYGYTF
-	17	TRBV28	few	TRBJ2-2	TGTGCCAGCAGCAACGCCGCCGGGGGGCCAAGGACCGGGGAGCTGTTTTTT	CASSNAAGGPRTGELFF
-	12	TRBV24-1	few	TRBJ2-1	TGTGCCACCAGTGATTCGCCCAATGAGCAGTTCTTC	CATSDSPNEQFF
-	16	TRBV23-1	few	TRBJ1-2	TGCGCCAGCAGTCATCCCCTTCGGACAGCAGACTATGGCTACACCTTC	CASSHPLRTADYGYTF
-	17	TRBV5-5	few	TRBJ1-1	TGTGCCAGCAGCTTGGCATTGTTCCGGTATTCGGGCACTGAAGCTTTCTTT	CASSLALFRYSGTEAFF
-	17	TRBV19	-	TRBJ1-4	TGTGCCAGTAGTATTCGAGATGGGGGACGGAGGTCCGAAAAACTGTTTTTT	CASSIRDGGRRSEKLFF
TRBD2	18	TRBV11-2	many	TRBJ2-7	TGTGCCAGCAGCCTAACCGGGACTAGCGGGGGAAGCTCCTACGAGCAGTACTTC	CASSLTGTSGGSSYEQYF
TRBD1	14	TRBV7-2	medium-sized	TRBJ2-7	TGTGCCAGCACGCGGCGGGCAGGGGGATACGAGCAGTACTTC	CASTRRAGGYEQYF
-	12	TRBV13	many	TRBJ1-5	TGTGCCAGCAGCTTAGAGGGTCAGCCCCAGCATTTT	CASSLEGQPQHF
-	12	TRBV5-1	few	TRBJ1-6	TGCGCCAGCAGCTGGGAGAATTCACCCCTCCACTTT	CASSWENSPLHF
-	14	TRBV11-2	few	TRBJ2-5	TGTGCCAGCAGCTTAGGGCACCCCGGGGAGACCCAGTACTTC	CASSLGHPGETQYF
-	15	TRBV30	few	TRBJ1-3	TGTGCCTGGAGTGATGACGGACGCTCTGGAAACACCATATATTTT	CAWSDDGRSGNTIYF
TRBD1	16	TRBV7-2	many	TRBJ2-3	TGTGCCAGCAGCTCACCAGGGGGCCTCCGCACAGATACGCAGTATTTT	CASSSPGGLRTDTQYF